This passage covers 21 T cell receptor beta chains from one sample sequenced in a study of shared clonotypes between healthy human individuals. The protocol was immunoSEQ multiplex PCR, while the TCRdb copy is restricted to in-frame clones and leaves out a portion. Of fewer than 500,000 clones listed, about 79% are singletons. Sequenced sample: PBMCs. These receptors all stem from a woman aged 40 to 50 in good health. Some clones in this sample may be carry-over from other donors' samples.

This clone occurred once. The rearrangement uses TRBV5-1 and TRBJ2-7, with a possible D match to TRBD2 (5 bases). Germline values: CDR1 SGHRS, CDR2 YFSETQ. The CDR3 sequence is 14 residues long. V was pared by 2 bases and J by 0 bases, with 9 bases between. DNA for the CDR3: TGCGCCAGCAGCTTCGGAGCGGCCTCCTACGAGCAGTACTTC. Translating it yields CASSFGAASYEQYF.

As DNA, the CDR3 is TGTGCCAGCAGCGTAAGCTCCGGGGCGGACAGGGGCGGCGGGGAGCTGTTTTTT. Its protein is CASSVSSGADRGGGELFF. The chain has TRBV9 and TRBJ2-2, with 9 bases fitting TRBD1. After removal of 1 base from V and 7 bases from J, the junction contained 14 bases not matched to a gene. The CDR3 covers 18 residues. The germline gives CDR1 SGDLS, CDR2 YYNGEE.

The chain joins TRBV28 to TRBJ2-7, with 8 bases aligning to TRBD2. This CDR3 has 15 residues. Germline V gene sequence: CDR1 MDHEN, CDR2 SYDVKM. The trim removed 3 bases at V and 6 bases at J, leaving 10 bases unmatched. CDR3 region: CASSLEVAGTREQYF. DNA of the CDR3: TGTGCCAGCAGTTTGGAAGTAGCGGGAACACGCGAGCAGTACTTC. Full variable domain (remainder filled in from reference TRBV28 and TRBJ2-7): DVKVTQSSRYLVKRTGEKVFLECVQDMDHENMFWYRQDPGLGLRLIYFSYDVKMKEKGDIPEGYSVSREKKERFSLILESASTNQTSMYLCASSLEVAGTREQYFGPGTRLTVT.

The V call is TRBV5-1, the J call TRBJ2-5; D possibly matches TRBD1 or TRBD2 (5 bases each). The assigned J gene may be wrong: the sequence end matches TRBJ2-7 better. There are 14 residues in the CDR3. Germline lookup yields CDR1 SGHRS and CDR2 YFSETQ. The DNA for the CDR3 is TGCGCCAGCAGTAAGAGTCAGGGAGTTAACGAGCAGTACTTC. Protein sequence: CASSKSQGVNEQYF.

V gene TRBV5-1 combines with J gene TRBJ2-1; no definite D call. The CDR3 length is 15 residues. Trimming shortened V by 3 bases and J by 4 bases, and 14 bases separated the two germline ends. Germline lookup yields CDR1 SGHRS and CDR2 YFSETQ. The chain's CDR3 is CASSSAPQMYNEQFF. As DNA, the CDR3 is TGCGCCAGCAGCTCGGCCCCCCAGATGTACAATGAGCAGTTCTTC.

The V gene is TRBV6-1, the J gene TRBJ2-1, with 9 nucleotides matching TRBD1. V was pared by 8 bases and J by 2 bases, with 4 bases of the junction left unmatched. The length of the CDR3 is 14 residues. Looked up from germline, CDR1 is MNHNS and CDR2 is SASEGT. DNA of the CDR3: TGTGCCAGCGGGGGACAGGGAACCTACAATGAGCAGTTCTTC. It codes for CASGGQGTYNEQFF.

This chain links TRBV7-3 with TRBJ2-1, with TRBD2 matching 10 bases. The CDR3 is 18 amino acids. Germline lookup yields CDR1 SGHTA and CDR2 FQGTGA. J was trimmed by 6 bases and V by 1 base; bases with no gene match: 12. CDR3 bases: TGTGCCAGCAGCTTAAACCCCCCAGCTAGCGGGAGTTCCAATGAGCAGTTCTTC. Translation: CASSLNPPASGSSNEQFF.

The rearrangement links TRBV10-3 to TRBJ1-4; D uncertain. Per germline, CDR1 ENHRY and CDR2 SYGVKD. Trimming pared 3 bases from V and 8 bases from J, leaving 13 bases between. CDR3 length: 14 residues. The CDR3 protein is CAISEGGRWEKLFF. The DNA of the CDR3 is TGTGCCATCAGTGAAGGAGGGCGTTGGGAAAAACTGTTTTTT.

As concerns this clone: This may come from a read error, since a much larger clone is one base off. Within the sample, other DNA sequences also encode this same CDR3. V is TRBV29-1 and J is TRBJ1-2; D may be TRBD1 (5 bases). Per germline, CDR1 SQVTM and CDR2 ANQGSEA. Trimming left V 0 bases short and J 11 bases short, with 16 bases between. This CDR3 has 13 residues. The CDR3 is CSVEDVGPEGYTF. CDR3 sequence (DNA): TGCAGCGTTGAAGATGTGGGACCGGAGGGTTACACCTTC. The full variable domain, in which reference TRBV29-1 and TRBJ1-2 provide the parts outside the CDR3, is SAVISQKPSRDICQRGTSLTIQCQVDSQVTMMFWYRQQPGQSLTLIATANQGSEATYESGFVIDKFPISRPNLTFSTLTVSNMSPEDSSIYLCSVEDVGPEGYTFGSGTRLTVV.

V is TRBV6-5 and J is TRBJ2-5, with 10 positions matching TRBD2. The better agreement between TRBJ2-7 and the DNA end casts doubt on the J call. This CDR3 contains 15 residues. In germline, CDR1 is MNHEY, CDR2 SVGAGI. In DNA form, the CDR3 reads TGTGCCAGCAGTTATCTAGCGGGAGCCTCCTACGAGCAGTACTTC. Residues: CASSYLAGASYEQYF.

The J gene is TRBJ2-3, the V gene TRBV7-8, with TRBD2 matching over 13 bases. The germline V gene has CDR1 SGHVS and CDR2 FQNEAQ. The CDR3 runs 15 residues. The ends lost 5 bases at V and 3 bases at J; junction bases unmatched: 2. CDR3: CASSPTSGRTDTQYF. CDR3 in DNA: TGTGCCAGCAGCCCGACTAGCGGGAGGACAGATACGCAGTATTTT.

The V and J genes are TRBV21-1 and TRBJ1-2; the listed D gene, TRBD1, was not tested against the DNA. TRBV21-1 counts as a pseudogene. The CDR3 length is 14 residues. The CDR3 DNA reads TGTGCCAGCAGCGGGCCGGACAGGAACTATGGCTACACCTTC. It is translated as CASSGPDRNYGYTF.

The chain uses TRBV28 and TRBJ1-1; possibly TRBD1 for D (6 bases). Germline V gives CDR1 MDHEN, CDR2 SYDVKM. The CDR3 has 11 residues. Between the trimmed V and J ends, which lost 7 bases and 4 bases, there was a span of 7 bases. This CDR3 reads CASKGGTEAFF. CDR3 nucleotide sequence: TGTGCCAGCAAAGGGGGCACTGAAGCTTTCTTT.

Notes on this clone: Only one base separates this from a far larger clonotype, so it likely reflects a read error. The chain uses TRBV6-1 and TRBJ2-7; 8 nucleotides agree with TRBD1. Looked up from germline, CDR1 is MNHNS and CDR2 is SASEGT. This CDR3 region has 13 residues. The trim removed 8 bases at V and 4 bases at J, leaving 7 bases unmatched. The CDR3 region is CASARGQGYEQYF. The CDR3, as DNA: TGTGCCAGCGCTCGCGGACAGGGTTACGAGCAGTACTTC.

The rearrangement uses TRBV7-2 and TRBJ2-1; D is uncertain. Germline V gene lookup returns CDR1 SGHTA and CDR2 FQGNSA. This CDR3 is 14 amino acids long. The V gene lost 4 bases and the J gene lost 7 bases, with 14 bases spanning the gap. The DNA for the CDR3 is TGTGCCAGCAGCTCCATCCTTCCCGGGAATGAGCAGTTCTTC. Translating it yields CASSSILPGNEQFF.

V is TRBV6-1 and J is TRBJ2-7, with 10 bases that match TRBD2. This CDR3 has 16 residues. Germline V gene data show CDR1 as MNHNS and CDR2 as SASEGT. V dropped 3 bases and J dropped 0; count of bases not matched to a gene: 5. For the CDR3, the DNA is TGTGCCAGCAGTGAGGGAACTAGCGGGGTCTCCTACGAGCAGTACTTC. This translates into CASSEGTSGVSYEQYF.

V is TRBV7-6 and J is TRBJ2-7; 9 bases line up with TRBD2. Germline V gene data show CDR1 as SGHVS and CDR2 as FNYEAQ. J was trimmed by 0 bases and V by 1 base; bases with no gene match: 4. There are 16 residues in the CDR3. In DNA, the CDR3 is TGTGCCAGCAGCTTAGGTTTAGCGGGAGACTCCTACGAGCAGTACTTC. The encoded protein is CASSLGLAGDSYEQYF. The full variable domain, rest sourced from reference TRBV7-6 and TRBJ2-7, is GAGVSQSPRYKVTKRGQDVALRCDPISGHVSLYWYRQALGQGPEFLTYFNYEAQQDKSGLPNDRFSAERPEGSISTLTIQRTEQRDSAMYRCASSLGLAGDSYEQYFGPGTRLTVT.

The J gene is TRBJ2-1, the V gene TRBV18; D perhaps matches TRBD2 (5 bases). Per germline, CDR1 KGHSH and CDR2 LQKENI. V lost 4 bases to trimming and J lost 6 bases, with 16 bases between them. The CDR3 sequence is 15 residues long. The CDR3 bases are TGTGCCAGCTCACTCTCGGGAATGGACGGCAATGAGCAGTTCTTC. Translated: CASSLSGMDGNEQFF.

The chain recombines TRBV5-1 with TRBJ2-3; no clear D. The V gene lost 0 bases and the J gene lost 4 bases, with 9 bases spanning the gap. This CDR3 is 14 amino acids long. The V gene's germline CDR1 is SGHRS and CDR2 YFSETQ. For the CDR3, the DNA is TGCGCCAGCAGCTTGGGCACCCCCGCAGATACGCAGTATTTT. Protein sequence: CASSLGTPADTQYF.

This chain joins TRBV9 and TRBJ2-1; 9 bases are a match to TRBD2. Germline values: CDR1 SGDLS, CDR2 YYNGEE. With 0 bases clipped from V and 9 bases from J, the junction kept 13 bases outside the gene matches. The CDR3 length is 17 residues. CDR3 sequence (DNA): TGTGCCAGCAGCGTAGACCCACGGGGACTAGCTGATGGTGAGCAGTTCTTC. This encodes CASSVDPRGLADGEQFF.

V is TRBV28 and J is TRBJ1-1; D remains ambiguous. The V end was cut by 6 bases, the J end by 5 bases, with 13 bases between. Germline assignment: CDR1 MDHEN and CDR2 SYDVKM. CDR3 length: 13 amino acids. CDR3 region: CASRGGQQTEAFF. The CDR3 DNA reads TGTGCCAGCAGGGGCGGGCAGCAGACTGAAGCTTTCTTT.